These 23 T cell receptor beta chains came from one sample sequenced in a study of control samples from healthy donors and cancer patients (dated by TCRdb to about 2020). Receptor amplification or capture employed the immunoSEQ multiplex PCR assay. TCRdb limited this immuneACCESS table to in-frame rearrangements with V and J called. A share of clones is missing; checked studies link under half to unresolved V genes, and the rest is unexplained. Present in this sample are around 53,000 clones, 80% to 90% of which were seen just once. The ten largest account for 2.8% of the sample. Sequencing was done on a sample of PBMCs. The receptors were gathered from a woman in her forties or fifties with lung cancer.

The chain recombines TRBV30 with TRBJ1-1; possible D gene TRBD1, 6 bases. The CDR3 length is 12 residues. From germline, CDR1 is GTSNPN and CDR2 SVGIG (reference sequence). Trimming removed 2 bases at V and 8 bases at J, with 12 bases between. The CDR3 reads CAWSPTRGEAFF. The CDR3 DNA sequence: TGTGCCTGGAGTCCAACGAGGGGGGAAGCTTTCTTT.

This chain connects TRBV24-1 to TRBJ2-6; D remains ambiguous. V was trimmed by 9 bases and J by 2 bases, leaving 10 bases between them. Germline lookup yields CDR1 KGHDR and CDR2 SFDVKD. The CDR3 runs to 14 residues. CDR3 in amino acids: CATGHRTGANVLTF. The CDR3 nucleotides read TGTGCCACCGGCCACAGAACTGGGGCCAACGTCCTGACTTTC.

The CDR3 is CASSLGEGGDTQYF. CDR3 nucleotides: TGTGCCAGCAGCTTAGGAGAAGGCGGAGATACGCAGTATTTT. The chain carries TRBV7-2 and TRBJ2-3; no firm D call. Germline V CDR1 and CDR2: SGHTA, FQGNSA. The CDR3 is 14 residues long. Trimming shortened V by 1 base and J by 5 bases, and 10 bases separated the two germline ends.

The CDR3 nucleotides are TGTGCCGTCATGGCCGCAGAGACCCAGTACTTC. Translation gives CAVMAAETQYF. V is TRBV12-5 and J is TRBJ2-5; no definite D call. Per germline, CDR1 LGHNT and CDR2 FRNRAP. The CDR3 sequence is 11 residues long.

This clone was observed a single time. Other DNA sequences in the sample encode the same CDR3. The chain carries TRBV9 and TRBJ1-1; D gene uncertain. This CDR3 has 13 residues. The V gene lost 2 bases and the J gene lost 1 base, with 6 bases spanning the gap. Germline V gene lookup returns CDR1 SGDLS and CDR2 YYNGEE. DNA of the CDR3: TGTGCCAGCAGCGTCGGGCCGAACACTGAAGCTTTCTTT. This translates into CASSVGPNTEAFF. Supplemented by reference TRBV9 and TRBJ1-1, the full variable domain reads DSGVTQTPKHLITATGQRVTLRCSPRSGDLSVYWYQQSLDQGLQFLIQYYNGEERAKGNILERFSAQQFPDLHSELNLSSLELGDSALYFCASSVGPNTEAFFGQGTRLTVV.

V is TRBV28 and J is TRBJ1-4; the match to TRBD1 covers 10 bases. Trimming at V came to 3 bases and at J to 6 bases, leaving 7 bases not matched to a gene. CDR1 is MDHEN, CDR2 SYDVKM, per germline. The CDR3 is made up of 16 amino acids. The CDR3 sequence is CASSFRTGGGYEKLFF. DNA of the CDR3: TGTGCCAGCAGTTTCCGGACAGGGGGTGGATATGAAAAACTGTTTTTT. Using reference TRBV28 and TRBJ1-4 for the parts outside the CDR3, the full variable domain is DVKVTQSSRYLVKRTGEKVFLECVQDMDHENMFWYRQDPGLGLRLIYFSYDVKMKEKGDIPEGYSVSREKKERFSLILESASTNQTSMYLCASSFRTGGGYEKLFFGSGTQLSVL.

This rearrangement joins TRBV9 to TRBJ1-1; the D gene is possibly TRBD1 (6 bases). V gave up 0 bases and J gave up 5 bases, with 14 bases separating them. CDR3 length equals 15 residues. The V gene's germline CDR1 is SGDLS and CDR2 YYNGEE. The DNA for the CDR3 is TGTGCCAGCAGCGTAGCTCCAGGGGCGAGAACTGAAGCTTTCTTT. Protein product: CASSVAPGARTEAFF.

This chain's CDR3 is CATSDGPGTGGTYEQYF. The CDR3 DNA is TGTGCCACCAGTGATGGTCCCGGGACAGGGGGAACCTACGAGCAGTACTTC. V and J are TRBV24-1 and TRBJ2-7, with 11 positions matching TRBD1. CDR1 is KGHDR and CDR2 is SFDVKD in the germline V gene. This CDR3 region has 17 residues. The ends lost 3 bases at V and 2 bases at J; junction bases unmatched: 8.

The rearrangement uses TRBV29-1 and TRBJ2-1; 11 bases line up with TRBD2. Looked up from germline, CDR1 is SQVTM and CDR2 is ANQGSEA. J was trimmed by 0 bases and V by 4 bases; bases with no gene match: 5. The CDR3 covers 16 residues. The CDR3 loop reads CSVGRTSGFSYNEQFF. For the CDR3, the DNA is TGCAGCGTTGGGCGGACTAGCGGGTTCTCCTACAATGAGCAGTTCTTC.

V gene TRBV6-6 combines with J gene TRBJ2-7; 9 bases fit TRBD1. V lost 11 bases, J lost 5 bases, and 10 bases stayed unmatched. The CDR3 extends over 13 amino acids. The germline CDR1 and CDR2 sequences are MNHNY and SVGAGI (reference sequence). The CDR3 region is CAGHRDRDHEQYF. The CDR3, as DNA: TGTGCCGGGCACCGGGACAGGGACCACGAGCAGTACTTC.

The V gene is TRBV7-9, the J gene TRBJ1-1; D is unclear. The CDR3 sequence is 14 residues long. The V end was cut by 5 bases, the J end by 4 bases, with 14 bases between. Germline assignment: CDR1 SEHNR and CDR2 FQNEAQ (reference sequence). The CDR3 spells CASSADRRLTEAFF. The DNA of the CDR3 is TGTGCCAGCAGCGCAGACCGGAGGCTCACTGAAGCTTTCTTT.

The table lists this clone with a few counts. The genes are TRBV6-1 and TRBJ1-2; D gene ambiguous. Germline V gives CDR1 MNHNS, CDR2 SASEGT. The CDR3 is made up of 14 amino acids. The V end lost 3 bases, the J end lost 2 bases, and 10 bases lay between the germline ends. The DNA for the CDR3 is TGTGCCAGCAGTGAGAAAGGGCGAAACTATGGCTACACCTTC. As protein: CASSEKGRNYGYTF.

This clone was seen once. The rearrangement uses TRBV14 and TRBJ1-2; no definite D call. The CDR3 is 13 residues long. V lost 1 base to trimming and J lost 8 bases, with 11 bases between them. Germline CDR1 reads SGHDN; CDR2 reads FVKESK. CDR3 DNA sequence: TGTGCCAGCAGCCAAGTTACAGTTACGGGCTACACCTTC. It specifies CASSQVTVTGYTF.

This sequence joins TRBV15 and TRBJ2-1; D is possibly TRBD2 (6 bases). The CDR3 loop spans 15 amino acids. Trimming took 1 base from V and 3 from J, leaving 10 bases between them. Germline V gene sequence: CDR1 LNHNV, CDR2 YYDKDF (reference sequence). The CDR3 sequence is CATSRGSGNYNEQFF. The CDR3 region has the DNA TGTGCCACCAGCAGAGGTAGCGGTAACTACAATGAGCAGTTCTTC.

This rearrangement joins TRBV3-1 (or the pseudogene TRBV3-2) to TRBJ1-4; perhaps TRBD1 as D (6 bases). Germline-derived CDR1 and CDR2 are LGHDT and YNNKEL (reference sequence). This CDR3 region has 16 residues. Trimming took 2 bases from V and 0 from J, leaving 10 bases between them. The CDR3 loop is CASSQLTGTTNEKLFF. The CDR3 nucleotides are TGTGCCAGCAGCCAATTAACAGGGACAACTAATGAAAAACTGTTTTTT.

The chain joins TRBV6-6 to TRBJ2-7, with D perhaps TRBD2 (5 bases). The ends were cut back, 5 bases at V and 4 bases at J, with 12 bases in the middle. CDR3 length equals 13 residues. Germline V CDR1 and CDR2: MNHNY, SVGAGI (reference sequence). The CDR3 loop reads CASSHGLEYEQYF. The CDR3, as DNA: TGTGCCAGCAGTCACGGACTGGAGTACGAGCAGTACTTC.

The J gene is TRBJ1-5, the V gene TRBV6-2 or TRBV6-3, with no clear D. Germline V gene data show CDR1 as MNHEY and CDR2 as SVGEGT. The CDR3 is 15 residues long. Trimming pared 0 bases from V and 0 bases from J, leaving 6 bases between. CDR3 sequence (DNA): TGTGCCAGCAGTTACTCGGAACGTAGCAATCAGCCCCAGCATTTT. Protein sequence: CASSYSERSNQPQHF.

The chain links TRBV6-6 to TRBJ1-3; TRBD1 matches 7 bases. This CDR3 is 15 amino acids long. The germline V gene encodes CDR1 MNHNY and CDR2 SVGAGI (reference sequence). The J segment lost 2 bases and the V segment lost 4 bases, leaving 5 bases of the junction unmatched. CDR3 in DNA: TGTGCCAGCAGTTCCGGGACAGAACCTGGAAACACCATATATTTT. This codes for CASSSGTEPGNTIYF.

This clone was observed a few times. The V gene is TRBV2, the J gene TRBJ2-7, with 7 bases identical to TRBD1. This CDR3 has 15 residues. Per the germline V gene, CDR1 is SNHLY and CDR2 is FYNNEI. V lost 1 base to trimming and J lost 3 bases; unmatched junction nucleotides: 6. Here the CDR3 reads CASSEDTGVLYEQYF. The CDR3 region has the DNA TGTGCCAGCAGTGAAGATACAGGGGTTCTCTACGAGCAGTACTTC.

The rearrangement joins TRBV27 to TRBJ2-1; 10 positions match TRBD2. Germline V gene data show CDR1 as MNHEY and CDR2 as SMNVEV (reference sequence). CDR3 length: 15 amino acids. The J segment lost 6 bases and the V segment lost 5 bases, leaving 7 bases of the junction unmatched. CDR3 in amino acids: CASSVLAGISNEQFF. The CDR3 DNA sequence: TGTGCCAGCAGTGTACTAGCGGGGATATCCAATGAGCAGTTCTTC.

The chain joins TRBV28 to TRBJ1-5; D call uncertain. From germline, CDR1 is MDHEN and CDR2 SYDVKM. V dropped 1 base and J dropped 2 bases, with 24 bases sitting between them. The CDR3 consists of 20 residues. The CDR3 coding sequence is TGTGCCAGCAGTTTATTAGGGTATGGGGAGAGGGCCCTCGGCAATCAGCCCCAGCATTTT. It is translated as CASSLLGYGERALGNQPQHF.

This clone has just a few counts. This sequence joins TRBV19 and TRBJ1-2; possibly TRBD1 for D (6 bases). With 6 bases removed from V and 4 bases from J, the gap between germline ends came to 12 bases. CDR3 length equals 13 residues. In germline, CDR1 is LNHDA, CDR2 SQIVND (reference sequence). CDR3 loop: CASSQGLSYGYTF. As DNA, the CDR3 is TGTGCCAGTAGCCAGGGGCTTTCCTATGGCTACACCTTC.

The chain is built from TRBV5-1 and TRBJ1-1; D perhaps matches TRBD1 (6 bases). The CDR3 spans 14 residues. Germline V gene lookup returns CDR1 SGHRS and CDR2 YFSETQ. Trimming removed 3 bases at V and 4 bases at J, with 13 bases between. DNA for the CDR3: TGCGCCAGCAGCTGGGACACAGGGATCACTGAAGCTTTCTTT. Amino acids: CASSWDTGITEAFF.